A single sample is the source of the 22 T cell receptor beta chains below, sequenced in a study of shared clonotypes between healthy human individuals. Naive CD8 cells, CD45RO-negative and positively selected for CCR7, excluded terminally differentiated effector memory CD45RA+ cells. Using immunoSEQ multiplex PCR, the repertoire was profiled, and TCRdb retains in-frame clones only, with some absent. This table holds roughly 2,000,000 clones, about 94% found once. The sequenced sample was naive CD8+ T cells from PBMCs. The receptors here all came from a man between 18 and 35 years old in good health. Some clones in this sample may be carry-over from other donors' samples.

This sequence joins TRBV4-1 and TRBJ2-7; D is possibly TRBD2 (5 bases). The germline V and J ends were trimmed by 5 bases and 0 bases, with 11 bases remaining between them. Germline values: CDR1 MGHRA, CDR2 YSYEKL. There are 14 residues in the CDR3. The CDR3 spells CASSLRESSYEQYF. The CDR3 DNA sequence: TGCGCCAGCAGCTTGAGGGAGAGCTCCTACGAGCAGTACTTC.

V and J are TRBV5-6 and TRBJ2-2; possibly TRBD1 for D (6 bases). Germline-derived CDR1 and CDR2 are SGHDT and YYEEEE. With 0 bases removed from V and 1 base from J, the gap between germline ends came to 16 bases. The CDR3 runs 18 residues. This CDR3 reads CASSLVLFAQGNTGELFF. CDR3 DNA: TGTGCCAGCAGCTTGGTTTTATTTGCACAGGGGAACACCGGGGAGCTGTTTTTT.

The chain has TRBV27 and TRBJ1-2; 9 bases agree with TRBD1. The germline CDR1 and CDR2 sequences are MNHEY and SMNVEV (reference sequence). Trimming at V came to 5 bases and at J to 0 bases, leaving 4 bases not matched to a gene. The CDR3 is made up of 15 amino acids. Here the CDR3 reads CASSPGQGPNYGYTF. The CDR3 DNA reads TGTGCCAGCAGTCCCGGACAGGGGCCTAACTATGGCTACACCTTC.

The chain has TRBV28 and TRBJ1-2; no reliable D call. Trimming left V 7 bases short and J 1 base short, with 16 bases between. Germline CDR1 and CDR2: MDHEN and SYDVKM. The CDR3 has 15 amino acids. The CDR3 DNA follows: TGTGCCAGCATCAACACCGGCAGGCTTAACTATGGCTACACCTTC. Protein product: CASINTGRLNYGYTF.

V and J are TRBV5-4 and TRBJ2-3; D perhaps matches TRBD2 (5 bases). In germline, CDR1 is SGHNT, CDR2 YYREEE (reference sequence). Trimming took off 6 bases at V and 1 base at J, with 12 bases between the two ends. This CDR3 has 14 amino acids. CDR3 in DNA: TGTGCCAGCAACCAAGGAGGTGGCACAGATACGCAGTATTTT. Protein sequence: CASNQGGGTDTQYF.

The chain links TRBV2 to TRBJ2-2; TRBD2 is a possible D gene (5 bases). CDR3 length equals 15 residues. In germline, CDR1 is SNHLY, CDR2 FYNNEI. The germline V and J ends were trimmed by 2 bases and 4 bases, with 11 bases remaining between them. The CDR3 region has the DNA TGTGCCAGCAGTGAAAGTGGGAGAGGCACCGGGGAGCTGTTTTTT. This sequence encodes CASSESGRGTGELFF.

V is TRBV30 and J is TRBJ2-7; possibly TRBD1 for D (5 bases). Germline V gene lookup returns CDR1 GTSNPN and CDR2 SVGIG (reference sequence). The V gene lost 4 bases and the J gene lost 3 bases, with 7 bases spanning the gap. This CDR3 spans 11 amino acids. CDR3 DNA sequence: TGTGCCTGGACAGACAGCTACGAGCAGTACTTC. It encodes CAWTDSYEQYF.

V gene TRBV11-2 combines with J gene TRBJ2-1; D is perhaps TRBD2 (6 bases). Germline V gene sequence: CDR1 SGHAT, CDR2 FQNNGV. V lost 1 base, J lost 2 bases, and 12 bases lay in between. The CDR3 spans 16 residues. In DNA form, the CDR3 reads TGTGCCAGCAGCTTAGGTATTAGCGGAGCCTACAATGAGCAGTTCTTC. Encoded protein: CASSLGISGAYNEQFF.

The rearrangement links TRBV13 to TRBJ2-5, with 8 bases fitting TRBD2. The trim removed 4 bases at V and 5 bases at J, leaving 6 bases unmatched. The CDR3 covers 14 residues. CDR1 is PRHDT and CDR2 is FYEKMQ in the germline V gene (reference sequence). The CDR3 spells CASSSRTSRETQYF. The CDR3 DNA reads TGTGCCAGCAGCTCGCGGACTAGCCGCGAGACCCAGTACTTC.

The chain combines TRBV15 with TRBJ2-7; D is possibly TRBD1 (7 bases). This CDR3 comprises 16 residues. Trimming took 2 bases from V and 1 from J, leaving 15 bases between them. Germline V gene data show CDR1 as LNHNV and CDR2 as YYDKDF (reference sequence). CDR3 nucleotides: TGTGCCACCAGCAGAATTGGAGGGGGCGGATCCTACGAGCAGTACTTC. This codes for CATSRIGGGGSYEQYF.

This rearrangement joins TRBV4-1 to TRBJ2-2; D unclear. The CDR3 consists of 14 residues. Germline V CDR1 and CDR2: MGHRA, YSYEKL. V was pared by 0 bases and J by 6 bases, with 8 bases between. CDR3 sequence reads: CASSQDRSPGELFF. CDR3 nucleotides: TGCGCCAGCAGCCAAGATCGTAGTCCCGGGGAGCTGTTTTTT.

Concerning this clone itself: Other nucleotide sequences in the sample specify the same CDR3. The CDR3 is CAISETGPDTQYF. The DNA for the CDR3 is TGTGCCATCAGTGAGACGGGACCAGATACGCAGTATTTT. The chain carries TRBV10-3 and TRBJ2-3; D might be TRBD1 or TRBD2, each matching 5 bases. The V end was cut by 2 bases, the J end by 4 bases, with 7 bases between. The CDR3 extends over 13 amino acids. Germline CDR1 is ENHRY and CDR2 is SYGVKD.

The V and J genes are TRBV29-1 and TRBJ2-1; D gene ambiguous. V lost 3 bases and J lost 0, with 9 bases in between. The germline V gene encodes CDR1 SQVTM and CDR2 ANQGSEA. The CDR3 covers 14 residues. The CDR3: CSVDVYSSYNEQFF. CDR3 DNA sequence: TGCAGCGTTGACGTCTATAGCTCCTACAATGAGCAGTTCTTC.

In its sample, this clone was seen once. The CDR3 DNA follows: TGTGCCAGCAGTGGACAGGGGGTGAACACCGGGGAGCTGTTTTTT. This codes for CASSGQGVNTGELFF. This chain links TRBV6-5 with TRBJ2-2; 10 bases agree with TRBD1. Trimming took 5 bases from V and 1 from J; bases not matched to a gene: 1. This CDR3 has 15 amino acids. CDR1 MNHEY and CDR2 SVGAGI come from the germline V gene.

The chain couples TRBV10-3 to TRBJ1-4, with D possibly matching TRBD1 (5 bases). The V end was cut by 6 bases, the J end by 8 bases, with 13 bases between. The germline CDR1 and CDR2 sequences are ENHRY and SYGVKD. The CDR3 runs to 13 residues. CDR3 loop: CAIRQVGEEKLFF. For the CDR3, the DNA is TGTGCCATCAGACAGGTGGGAGAGGAAAAACTGTTTTTT.

The chain is built from TRBV5-1 and TRBJ2-2; D is unclear. The CDR3 is made up of 13 amino acids. The germline V gene has CDR1 SGHRS and CDR2 YFSETQ. The V end was cut by 1 base, the J end by 3 bases, with 4 bases between. The CDR3 region is CASSLRDTGELFF. The DNA for the CDR3 is TGCGCCAGCAGCTTGAGGGACACCGGGGAGCTGTTTTTT.

This chain uses TRBV27 with TRBJ2-2, with D hard to call. Looked up from germline, CDR1 is MNHEY and CDR2 is SMNVEV (reference sequence). This CDR3 region has 14 residues. Deletions cut 6 bases from V and 6 bases from J, with 14 bases between. CDR3: CASSQLQSPGELFF. In DNA, the CDR3 is TGTGCCAGCAGCCAACTACAGAGTCCCGGGGAGCTGTTTTTT.

This chain links TRBV5-1 with TRBJ2-7; D may be TRBD1 (6 bases). There are 17 residues in the CDR3. Trimming removed 1 base at V and 3 bases at J, with 20 bases between. Germline V gene sequence: CDR1 SGHRS, CDR2 YFSETQ. The DNA for the CDR3 is TGCGCCAGCAGCTTGCGGACAGACCAAAGGGGCTACTACGAGCAGTACTTC. It encodes CASSLRTDQRGYYEQYF.

The rearrangement uses TRBV29-1 and TRBJ2-1; 9 bases are shared with TRBD2. The junction had 6 bases not matched to a gene; V was cut back by 4 bases and J by 11 bases. CDR1 is SQVTM and CDR2 is ANQGSEA in the germline V gene. The length of the CDR3 is 12 residues. The CDR3 here is CSVVGREGQQFF. The CDR3 DNA reads as TGCAGCGTTGTTGGGCGGGAGGGCCAGCAGTTCTTC.

J is TRBJ2-2 and V is TRBV6-1; possibly TRBD1 or TRBD2 for D (5 bases each). The CDR3 loop spans 16 amino acids. CDR1 is MNHNS, CDR2 SASEGT, per germline. The V and J ends lost 1 base and 6 bases respectively, with 15 bases between them. The CDR3 nucleotides are TGTGCCAGCAGTGAAGGGCAGGGACGGGTGGCCGGGGAGCTGTTTTTT. This encodes CASSEGQGRVAGELFF.

The genes are TRBV7-9 and TRBJ2-1; 10 nucleotides agree with TRBD2. CDR3 length: 17 residues. Germline CDR1 SEHNR, CDR2 FQNEAQ (reference sequence). Losses at the gene ends were 0 bases for V and 2 bases for J; bases not matched to a gene: 4. This chain's CDR3 is CASSLALAGVTYNEQFF. CDR3 in DNA: TGTGCCAGCAGCTTAGCGCTAGCGGGAGTAACCTACAATGAGCAGTTCTTC.

CDR3 residues: CASSSPLAGGTGELFF. Here the CDR3 DNA reads TGCGCCAGCAGCTCCCCGCTAGCGGGAGGCACCGGGGAGCTGTTTTTT. The rearrangement uses TRBV5-1 and TRBJ2-2; 11 bases fit TRBD2. The germline V gene has CDR1 SGHRS and CDR2 YFSETQ. V lost 3 bases, J lost 4 bases, and 5 bases stayed unmatched. CDR3 size: 16 residues.